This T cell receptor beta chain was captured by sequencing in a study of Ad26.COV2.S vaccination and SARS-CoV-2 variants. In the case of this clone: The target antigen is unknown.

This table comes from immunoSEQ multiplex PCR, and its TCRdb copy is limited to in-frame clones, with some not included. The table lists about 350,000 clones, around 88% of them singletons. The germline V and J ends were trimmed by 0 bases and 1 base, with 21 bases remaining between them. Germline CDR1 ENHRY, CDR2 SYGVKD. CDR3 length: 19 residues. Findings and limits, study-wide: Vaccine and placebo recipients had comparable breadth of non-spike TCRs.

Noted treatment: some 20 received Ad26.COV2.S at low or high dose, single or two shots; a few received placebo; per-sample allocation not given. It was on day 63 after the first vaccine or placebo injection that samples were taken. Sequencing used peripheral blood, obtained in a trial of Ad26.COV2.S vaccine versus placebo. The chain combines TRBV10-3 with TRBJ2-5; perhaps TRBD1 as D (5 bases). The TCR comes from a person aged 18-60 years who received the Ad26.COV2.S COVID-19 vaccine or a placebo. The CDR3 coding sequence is TGTGCCATCAGTGAGTCTAGTGGGTATATGGGGCGCTTCCAAGAGACCCAGTACTTC. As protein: CAISESSGYMGRFQETQYF.